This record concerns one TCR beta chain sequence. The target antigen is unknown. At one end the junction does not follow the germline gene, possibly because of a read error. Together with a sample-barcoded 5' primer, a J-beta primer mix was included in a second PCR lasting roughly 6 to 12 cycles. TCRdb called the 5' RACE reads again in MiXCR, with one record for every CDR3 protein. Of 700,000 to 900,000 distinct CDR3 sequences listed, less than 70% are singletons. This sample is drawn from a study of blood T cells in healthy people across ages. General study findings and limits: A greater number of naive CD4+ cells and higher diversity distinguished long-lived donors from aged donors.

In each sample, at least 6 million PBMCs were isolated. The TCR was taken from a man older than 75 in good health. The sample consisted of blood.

CDR3 sequence: CATSTSFEERFF. DNA of the CDR3: TGTGCCACCAGCACGAGTTTTGAAGAGCGGTTCTTC. The chain combines TRBV15 with TRBJ2-1; no clear D. There are 12 residues in the CDR3. Germline assignment: CDR1 LNHNV and CDR2 YYDKDF (reference sequence).